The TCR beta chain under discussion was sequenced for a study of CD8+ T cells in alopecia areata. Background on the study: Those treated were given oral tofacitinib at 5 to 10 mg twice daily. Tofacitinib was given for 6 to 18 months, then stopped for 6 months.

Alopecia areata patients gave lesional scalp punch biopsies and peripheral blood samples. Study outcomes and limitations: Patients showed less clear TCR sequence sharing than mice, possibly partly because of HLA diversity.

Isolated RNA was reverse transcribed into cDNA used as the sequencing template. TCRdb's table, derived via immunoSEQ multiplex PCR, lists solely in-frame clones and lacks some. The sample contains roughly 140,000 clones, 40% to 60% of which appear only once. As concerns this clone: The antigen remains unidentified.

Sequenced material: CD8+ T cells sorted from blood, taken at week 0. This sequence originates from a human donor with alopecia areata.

The CDR3 protein is CSVRQGGIGYTF. DNA of the CDR3: TGCAGCGTCCGACAGGGAGGGATCGGCTACACCTTC. The chain has TRBV29-1 and TRBJ1-2, with 7 bases that match TRBD1. This CDR3 comprises 12 residues. Germline V lookup: CDR1 SQVTM, CDR2 ANQGSEA. V was pared by 6 bases and J by 8 bases, with 9 bases of the junction left unmatched.